This T cell receptor (beta chain) was retrieved from a study of T cell changes during pregnancy in multiple sclerosis. V lost 2 bases and J 6 bases, leaving 5 bases between the germline ends. Germline V gene sequence: CDR1 ENHRY, CDR2 SYGVKD. This CDR3 contains 11 residues. Measured with immunoSEQ multiplex PCR; TCRdb has only the in-frame clones, and not every one. The repertoire holds just over 40,000 clones, with 80% to 90% as singletons. The sequenced sample was peripheral blood, obtained in the first trimester of pregnancy. The J gene is TRBJ2-7, the V gene TRBV10-3; D is undetermined. The sequence derives from a female donor in good health, enrolled as a control in a pregnancy study. CDR3 amino acids: CAISETSEQYF. The CDR3 DNA is TGTGCCATCAGTGAGACATCCGAGCAGTACTTC.